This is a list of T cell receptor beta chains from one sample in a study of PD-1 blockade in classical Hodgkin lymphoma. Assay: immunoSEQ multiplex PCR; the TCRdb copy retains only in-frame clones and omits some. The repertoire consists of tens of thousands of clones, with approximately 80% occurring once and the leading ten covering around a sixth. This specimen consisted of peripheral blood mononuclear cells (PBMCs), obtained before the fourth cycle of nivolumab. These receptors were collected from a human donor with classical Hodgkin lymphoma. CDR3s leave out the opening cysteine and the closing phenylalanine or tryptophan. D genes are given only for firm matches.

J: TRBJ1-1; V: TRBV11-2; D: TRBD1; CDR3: ASSLGTGTEAF
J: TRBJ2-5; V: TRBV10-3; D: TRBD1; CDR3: AIGLGGREETQY
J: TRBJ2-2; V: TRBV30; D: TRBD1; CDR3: AWDKTGGGTGELF
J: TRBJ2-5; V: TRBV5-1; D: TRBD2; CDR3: ASSSLAGSQETQY
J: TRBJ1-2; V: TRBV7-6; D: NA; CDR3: ASSFGARKEGYT
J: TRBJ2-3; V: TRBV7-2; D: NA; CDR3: ASSQDSSTDTQY
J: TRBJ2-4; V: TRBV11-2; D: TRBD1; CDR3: AARPGTGENIQY
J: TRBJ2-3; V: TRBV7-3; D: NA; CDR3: ASSLTGIHTDTQY
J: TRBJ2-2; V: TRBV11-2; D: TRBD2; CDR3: ASSFGAGGPNTGELF
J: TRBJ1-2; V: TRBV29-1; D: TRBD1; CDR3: SVQGDYGYT
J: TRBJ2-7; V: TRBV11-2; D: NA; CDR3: ASSLGRGTSKREQY
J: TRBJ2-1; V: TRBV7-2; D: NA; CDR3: ASSLQGADHEQF
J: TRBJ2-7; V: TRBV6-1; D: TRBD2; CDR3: ASRGTSRYEQY
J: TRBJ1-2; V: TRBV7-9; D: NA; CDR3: ASSDITSGVANYGYT
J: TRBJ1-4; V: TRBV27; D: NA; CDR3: ASSLSSAGSNEKLF
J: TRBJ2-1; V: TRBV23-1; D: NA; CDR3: ASSQSRGRGNEQF
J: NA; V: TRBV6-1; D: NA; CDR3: ASRPEQGGSYEQY
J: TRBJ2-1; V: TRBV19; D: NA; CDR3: ASSLQGSSYNEQF
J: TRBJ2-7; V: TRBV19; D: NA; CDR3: ASARQAVNEQY
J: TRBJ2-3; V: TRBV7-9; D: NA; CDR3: ASSLVGGAADTQY
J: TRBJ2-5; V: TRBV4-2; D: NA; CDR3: ASSQTGGGRAETQY
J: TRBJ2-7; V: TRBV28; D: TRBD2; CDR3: ASSSPTSGDGYEQY
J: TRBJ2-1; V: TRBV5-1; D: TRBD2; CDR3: ASSLELAGSTEQF
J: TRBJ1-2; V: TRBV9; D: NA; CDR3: ASSPPTLGYT
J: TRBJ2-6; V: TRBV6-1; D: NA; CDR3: ASTPRGPGANVLT
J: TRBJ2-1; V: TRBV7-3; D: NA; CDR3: ASSLFPGVYNEQF
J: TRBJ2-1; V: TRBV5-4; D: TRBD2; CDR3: ASSFPPAGPLDNEQF
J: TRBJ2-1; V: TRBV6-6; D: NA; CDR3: ASREGLEQF
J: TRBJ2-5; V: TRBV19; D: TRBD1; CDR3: ATSLRDSTGETQY
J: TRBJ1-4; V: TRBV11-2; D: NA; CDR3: ASSLDSREKLF
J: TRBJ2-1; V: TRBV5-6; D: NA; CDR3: ASSQEIRRYNEQF
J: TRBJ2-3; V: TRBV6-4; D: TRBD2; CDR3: ASSAGTSGGTDTQY
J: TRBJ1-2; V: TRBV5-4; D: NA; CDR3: ASSSQALSRTGYT
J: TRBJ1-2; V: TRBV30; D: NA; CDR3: AWRRMVSFANYGYT
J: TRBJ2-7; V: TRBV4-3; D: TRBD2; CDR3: ASSQGAAGDPTYEQY
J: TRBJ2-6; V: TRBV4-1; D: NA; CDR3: ASSLSSGGGPSGANVLT
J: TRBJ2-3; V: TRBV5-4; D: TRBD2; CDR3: ASSYRTSGADTQY
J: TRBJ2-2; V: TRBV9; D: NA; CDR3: ASSVSRQTTGELF
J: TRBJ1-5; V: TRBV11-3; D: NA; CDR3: ASTLRGGPQH
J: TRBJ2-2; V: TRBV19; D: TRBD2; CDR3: ASSIQGLATGGELF
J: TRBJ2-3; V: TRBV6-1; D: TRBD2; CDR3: AIERGGGTDTQY
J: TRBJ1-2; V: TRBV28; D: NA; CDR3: ASSLEQSRDTGRGYT
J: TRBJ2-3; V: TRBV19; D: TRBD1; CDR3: ASSAKQGAPTDTQY
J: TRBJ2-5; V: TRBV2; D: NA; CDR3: ASSHTGNDGETQY
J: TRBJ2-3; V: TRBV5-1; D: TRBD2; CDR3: ASSLAGGGATDTQY
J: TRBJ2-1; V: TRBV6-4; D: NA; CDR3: ASSDNGGHNEQF